This T cell receptor beta chain was identified in a study of CXCR3-negative and CXCR3-positive naive CD8 T cells. Study-level information: Cumulative TRB read yield was roughly 130 million, averaging about 1.5 +/- 0.3 million per library. Study-wide findings and caveats: Diversity ran similarly high across both naive subsets but far lower in memory CD8+ cells.

Each CD8+ T cell subset was flow-sorted in triplicate. Every sort contained 300,000 cells. The CD45RO-CCR7+CD27+CD95- phenotype denoted naive CD8+ T cells. The study made its TRB cDNA libraries by 5' RACE, adding UMI labels. TCRdb re-called the 5' RACE reads and gives one entry per CDR3 protein, without DNA. The sample includes 75,000 to 100,000 distinct CDR3 sequences. About this clonotype: Its antigen remains unknown.

This TCR derives from a human donor in good health. Some clones in this sample may be carry-over from other donors' samples. The specimen sequenced was naive CXCR3- CD8+ T cells from blood. The sample's subset: CD45RO-CCR7+CD27+CD95- naive CD8+ T cells lacking CXCR3 (TNR3-).

This CDR3 reads CASSSPSGGFPETQYF. This chain links TRBV7-9 with TRBJ2-5; TCRdb's D gene call, TRBD2, goes unchecked for lack of DNA. The CDR3 has 16 residues. Germline V gives CDR1 SEHNR, CDR2 FQNEAQ (reference sequence). The full variable domain, completed using reference TRBV7-9 and TRBJ2-5, is DTGVSQNPRHKITKRGQNVTFRCDPISEHNRLYWYRQTLGQGPEFLTYFQNEAQLEKSRLLSDRFSAERPKGSFSTLEIQRTEQGDSAMYLCASSSPSGGFPETQYFGPGTRLLVL.